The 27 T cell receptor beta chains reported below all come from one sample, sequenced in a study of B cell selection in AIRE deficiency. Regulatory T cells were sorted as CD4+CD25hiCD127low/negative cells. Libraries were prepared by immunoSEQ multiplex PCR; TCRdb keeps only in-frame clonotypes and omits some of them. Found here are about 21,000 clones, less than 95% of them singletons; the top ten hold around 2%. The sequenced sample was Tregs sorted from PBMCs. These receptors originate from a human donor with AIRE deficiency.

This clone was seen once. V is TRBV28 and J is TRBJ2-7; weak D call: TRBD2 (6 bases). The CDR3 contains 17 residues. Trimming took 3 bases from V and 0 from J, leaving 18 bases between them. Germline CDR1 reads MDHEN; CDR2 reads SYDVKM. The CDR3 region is CASSLGGWNQSSYEQYF. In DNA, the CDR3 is TGTGCCAGCAGTTTGGGGGGTTGGAACCAGAGCTCCTACGAGCAGTACTTC.

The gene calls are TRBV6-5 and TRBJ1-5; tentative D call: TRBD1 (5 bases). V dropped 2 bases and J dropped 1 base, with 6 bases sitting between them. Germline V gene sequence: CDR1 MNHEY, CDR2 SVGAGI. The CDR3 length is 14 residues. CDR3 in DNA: TGTGCCAGCAGTTACGGGGGGAGCAATCAGCCCCAGCATTTT. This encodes CASSYGGSNQPQHF.

Here the CDR3 reads CASSYIRVRTDTQYF. For the CDR3, the DNA is TGTGCCAGCTCATACATCAGGGTTCGCACAGATACGCAGTATTTT. This chain joins TRBV18 and TRBJ2-3, with D possibly matching TRBD1 (5 bases). CDR3 length: 15 residues. V lost 5 bases and J lost 1, with 13 bases in between. Germline V gives CDR1 KGHSH, CDR2 LQKENI.

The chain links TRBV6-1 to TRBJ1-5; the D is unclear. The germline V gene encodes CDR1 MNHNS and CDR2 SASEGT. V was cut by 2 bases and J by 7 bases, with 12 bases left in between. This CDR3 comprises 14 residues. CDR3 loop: CASSEPESRQPQHF. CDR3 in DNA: TGTGCCAGCAGTGAACCGGAAAGTCGGCAGCCCCAGCATTTT.

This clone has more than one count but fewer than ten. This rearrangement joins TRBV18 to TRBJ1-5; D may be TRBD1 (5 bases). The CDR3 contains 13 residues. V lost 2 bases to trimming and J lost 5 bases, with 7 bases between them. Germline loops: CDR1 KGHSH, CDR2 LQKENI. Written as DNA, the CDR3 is TGTGCCAGCTCACCAGGGGCCTATCAGCCCCAGCATTTT. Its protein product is CASSPGAYQPQHF.

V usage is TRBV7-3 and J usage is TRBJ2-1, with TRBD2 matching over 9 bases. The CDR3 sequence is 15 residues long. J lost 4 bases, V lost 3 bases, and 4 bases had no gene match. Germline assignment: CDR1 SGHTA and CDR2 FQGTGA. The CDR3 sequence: CASSLAGGPYNEQFF. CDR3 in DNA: TGTGCCAGCAGCTTGGCGGGAGGGCCTTACAATGAGCAGTTCTTC.

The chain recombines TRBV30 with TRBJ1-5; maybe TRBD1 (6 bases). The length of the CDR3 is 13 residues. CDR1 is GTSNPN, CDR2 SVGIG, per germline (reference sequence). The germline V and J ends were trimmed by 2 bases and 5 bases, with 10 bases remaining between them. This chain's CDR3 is CAWSTGNDQPQHF. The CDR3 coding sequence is TGTGCCTGGAGTACAGGGAATGATCAGCCCCAGCATTTT.

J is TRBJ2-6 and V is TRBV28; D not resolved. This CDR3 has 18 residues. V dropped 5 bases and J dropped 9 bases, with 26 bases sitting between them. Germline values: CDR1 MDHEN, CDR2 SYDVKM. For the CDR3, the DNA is TGTGCCAGCAGTCCTAGGAACTTGACACAAAGTCGGGTCAACGTCCTGACTTTC. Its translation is CASSPRNLTQSRVNVLTF.

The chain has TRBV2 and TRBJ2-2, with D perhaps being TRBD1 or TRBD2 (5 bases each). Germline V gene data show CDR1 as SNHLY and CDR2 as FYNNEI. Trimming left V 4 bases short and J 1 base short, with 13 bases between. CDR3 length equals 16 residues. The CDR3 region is CASSARGAVNTGELFF. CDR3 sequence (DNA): TGTGCCAGCAGTGCCCGAGGGGCGGTGAACACCGGGGAGCTGTTTTTT.

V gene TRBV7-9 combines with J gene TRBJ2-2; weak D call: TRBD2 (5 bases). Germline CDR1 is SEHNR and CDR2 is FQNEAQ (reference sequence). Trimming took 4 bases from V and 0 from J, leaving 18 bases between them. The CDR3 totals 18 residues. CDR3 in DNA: TGTGCCAGCAGCTCTCCTACGTCAGGACTGCCGAACACCGGGGAGCTGTTTTTT. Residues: CASSSPTSGLPNTGELFF.

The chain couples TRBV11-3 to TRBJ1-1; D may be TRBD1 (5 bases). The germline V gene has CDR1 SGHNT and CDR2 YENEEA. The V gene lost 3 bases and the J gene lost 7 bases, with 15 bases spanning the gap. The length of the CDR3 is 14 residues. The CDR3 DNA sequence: TGTGCCAGCAGCTTTCGGCAGGGTTTACTTGAAGCTTTCTTT. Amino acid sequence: CASSFRQGLLEAFF.

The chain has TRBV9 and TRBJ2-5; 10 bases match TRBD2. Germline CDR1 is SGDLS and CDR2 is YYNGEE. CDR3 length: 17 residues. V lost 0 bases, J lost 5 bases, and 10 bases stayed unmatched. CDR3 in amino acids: CASSVGNSGRFGETQYF. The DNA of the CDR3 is TGTGCCAGCAGCGTAGGGAATAGCGGGAGGTTTGGGGAGACCCAGTACTTC.

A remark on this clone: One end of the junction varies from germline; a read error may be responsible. Written as DNA, the CDR3 is TGTGCCAGCAGTGAACGTTGGGGGCGCAGAATCTTC. Amino acid sequence: CASSERWGRRIF. The chain couples TRBV6-5 to TRBJ2-1; maybe TRBD1 (6 bases). CDR1 is MNHEY, CDR2 SVGAGI, per germline. The CDR3 runs 12 residues.

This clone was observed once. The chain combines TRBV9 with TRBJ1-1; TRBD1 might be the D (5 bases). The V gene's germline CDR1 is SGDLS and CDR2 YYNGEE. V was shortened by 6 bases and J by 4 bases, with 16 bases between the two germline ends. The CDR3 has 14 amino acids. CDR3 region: CASTPGAGPTEAFF. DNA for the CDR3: TGTGCCAGCACCCCTGGGGCAGGGCCCACTGAAGCTTTCTTT.

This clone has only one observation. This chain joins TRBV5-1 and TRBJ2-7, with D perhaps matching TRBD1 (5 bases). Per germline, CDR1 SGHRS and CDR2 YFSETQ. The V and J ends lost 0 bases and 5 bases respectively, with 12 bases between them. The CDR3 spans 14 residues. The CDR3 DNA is TGCGCCAGCAGCTTGGGGCAGGGAATCGACGAGCAGTACTTC. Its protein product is CASSLGQGIDEQYF.

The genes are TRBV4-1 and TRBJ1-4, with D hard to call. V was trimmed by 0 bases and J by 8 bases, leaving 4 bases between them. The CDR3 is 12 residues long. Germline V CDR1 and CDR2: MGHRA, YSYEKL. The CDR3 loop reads CASSQEREKLFF. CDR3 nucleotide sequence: TGCGCCAGCAGCCAAGAGAGGGAAAAACTGTTTTTT.

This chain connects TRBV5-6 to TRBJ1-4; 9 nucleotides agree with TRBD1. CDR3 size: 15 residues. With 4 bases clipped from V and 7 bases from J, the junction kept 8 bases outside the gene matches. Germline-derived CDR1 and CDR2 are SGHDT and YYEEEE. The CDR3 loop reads CASSATGTGSEKLFF. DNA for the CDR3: TGTGCCAGCAGCGCCACCGGGACAGGGAGTGAAAAACTGTTTTTT.

The CDR3 DNA sequence: TGCGCCAGCAGCCGGGCAGGGAACGATGAGCAGTTCTTC. This codes for CASSRAGNDEQFF. The rearrangement joins TRBV5-1 to TRBJ2-1; a possible D gene is TRBD1 (5 bases). Trimming pared 4 bases from V and 8 bases from J, leaving 13 bases between. Germline values: CDR1 SGHRS, CDR2 YFSETQ. This CDR3 region has 13 residues.

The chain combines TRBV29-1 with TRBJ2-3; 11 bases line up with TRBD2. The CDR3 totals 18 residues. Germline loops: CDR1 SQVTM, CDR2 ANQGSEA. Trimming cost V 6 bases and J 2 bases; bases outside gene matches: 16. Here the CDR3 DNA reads TGCAGCGTGCGATACCCCTTTGGGACTAGCGGCCACACAGATACGCAGTATTTT. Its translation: CSVRYPFGTSGHTDTQYF.

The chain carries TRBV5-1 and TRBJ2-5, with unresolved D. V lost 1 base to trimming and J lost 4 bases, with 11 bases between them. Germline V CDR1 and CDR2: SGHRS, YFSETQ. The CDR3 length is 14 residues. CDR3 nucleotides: TGCGCCAGCAGCTTGACTTCACTCGGAGAGACCCAGTACTTC. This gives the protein CASSLTSLGETQYF.

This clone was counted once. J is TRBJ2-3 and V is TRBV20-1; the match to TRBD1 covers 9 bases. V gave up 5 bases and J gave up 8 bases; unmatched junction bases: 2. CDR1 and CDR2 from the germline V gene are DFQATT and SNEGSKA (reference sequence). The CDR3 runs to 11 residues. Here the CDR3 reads CSAETGGTQYF. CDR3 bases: TGCAGTGCTGAGACAGGGGGTACGCAGTATTTT.

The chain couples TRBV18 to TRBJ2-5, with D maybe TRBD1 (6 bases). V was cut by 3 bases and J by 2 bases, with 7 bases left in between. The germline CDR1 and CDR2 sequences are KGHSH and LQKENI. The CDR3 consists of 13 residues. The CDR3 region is CASSPGTQETQYF. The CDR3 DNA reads TGTGCCAGCTCACCCGGGACACAAGAGACCCAGTACTTC.

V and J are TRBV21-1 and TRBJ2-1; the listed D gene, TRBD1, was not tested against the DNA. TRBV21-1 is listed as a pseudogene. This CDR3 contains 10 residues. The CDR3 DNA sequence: TGTTTGGGACAGGATAACGAGCAGTTCTTC. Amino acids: CLGQDNEQFF.

CDR3 residues: CASSSRGSGNTIYF. Here the CDR3 DNA reads TGTGCCAGCAGCTCCCGGGGCTCTGGAAACACCATATATTTT. The genes are TRBV7-9 and TRBJ1-3; D is uncertain. Trimming pared 4 bases from V and 0 bases from J, leaving 7 bases between. The CDR3 is made up of 14 amino acids. Germline assignment: CDR1 SEHNR and CDR2 FQNEAQ (reference sequence).

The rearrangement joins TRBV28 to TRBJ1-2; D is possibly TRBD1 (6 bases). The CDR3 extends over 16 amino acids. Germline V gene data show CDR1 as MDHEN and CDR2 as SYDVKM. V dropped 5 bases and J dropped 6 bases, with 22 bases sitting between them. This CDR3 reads CASSRDPTWGGDGYTF. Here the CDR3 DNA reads TGTGCCAGCAGTCGCGATCCCACCTGGGGGGGCGATGGCTACACCTTC.

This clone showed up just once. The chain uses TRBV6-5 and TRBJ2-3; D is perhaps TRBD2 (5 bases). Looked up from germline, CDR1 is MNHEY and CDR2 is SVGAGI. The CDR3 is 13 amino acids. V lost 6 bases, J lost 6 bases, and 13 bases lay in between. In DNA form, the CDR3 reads TGTGCCAGCAGACAAACATGGAGGGATACGCAGTATTTT. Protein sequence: CASRQTWRDTQYF.

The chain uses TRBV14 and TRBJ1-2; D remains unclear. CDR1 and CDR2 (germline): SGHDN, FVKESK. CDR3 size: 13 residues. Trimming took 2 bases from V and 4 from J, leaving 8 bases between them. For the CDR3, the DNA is TGTGCCAGCAGCCAATTTGCCCGCTATGGCTACACCTTC. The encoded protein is CASSQFARYGYTF.